This T cell receptor beta chain was sequenced for a study of T cells in Graves' hyperthyroidism and ophthalmopathy. Study-level results: Expanded thyroid clonotypes (above 0.001) were mostly also found in blood. From stable hyperthyroidism, ophthalmopathy was separated by a 13 V-J model. The model predicted ophthalmopathy a median approximately seven months before onset.

Amplification of TCR beta CDR3 regions used RNA as the template. With the HTBI primer set, the TCR CDR3 went through a first round of RT-PCR. TCRdb reprocessed the multiplex PCR reads via MiXCR and lists one record per CDR3 protein. In the table there are around 600,000 distinct CDR3 sequences, 45% of which are singletons. Turning to this clonotype: The antigen is not known.

Losses at the gene ends were 3 bases for V and 9 bases for J; bases not matched to a gene: 9. The CDR3 has 16 residues. Germline V gene lookup returns CDR1 LNHNV and CDR2 YYDKDF (reference sequence). The sequencing sample was made of peripheral blood or thyroid tissue (not recorded which). The receptor was derived from an adult man with Graves' disease, either hyperthyroidism or ophthalmopathy (not recorded which). The chain couples TRBV15 to TRBJ1-6, with 9 bases that match TRBD1. The CDR3 region has the DNA TGTGCCACCAGCAGCGCGGGACAGGGTCGAAGTTCACCCCTCCACTTT. It yields the protein CATSSAGQGRSSPLHF.